This T cell receptor beta chain is drawn from a study of breast tumors, draining lymph nodes, adjacent tissues. Notes on the study in general: Data only fit, rather than demonstrated, lymph node origin of most tumor T cells. Tumor repertoires ranked between lymph nodes and nontumor tissue in diversity, with V and J gene preferences.

Germline V gene data show CDR1 as MNHEY and CDR2 as SVGEGT. The V and J ends lost 7 bases and 3 bases respectively, with 12 bases between them. CDR3 length: 13 amino acids. TCRdb re-derived calls from the multiplex PCR reads in MiXCR, one entry per CDR3 protein. The table shows roughly 130,000 distinct CDR3 sequences, with just under 20% occurring only once. This clonotype was seen ten or more times. The antigen remains undetermined. The lymph nodes were axillary draining lymph nodes from breast cancer patients. This TCR came from a female donor with breast cancer. Some clones in this sample may be carry-over from other donors' samples. The sample consisted of axillary lymph node tissue. V and J are TRBV6-2 or TRBV6-3 and TRBJ2-5; D may be TRBD1 (6 bases). In DNA form, the CDR3 reads TGTGCCAGCACCACCTGGACAGAAGAGACCCAGTACTTC. Its protein is CASTTWTEETQYF.